These T cell receptor beta chains were read from a single sample in a study of T cell repertoires in cytomegalovirus infection. Their antigens are not known. TCRdb re-called the reads with MiXCR, one entry per CDR3 protein. The data show 650,000 to 900,000 distinct CDR3 sequences, about 33% seen once. The specimen comprised cultured CD8+ T cells from PBMCs, sampled from culture after CMV antigen stimulation. The receptors come from a human donor in good health (CMV status not recorded). Some clones in this sample may be carry-over from other donors' samples. Both conserved end residues are part of each CDR3. The order of the fields is CDR3 protein, clone size, D gene, V gene. The D gene is left open where the match is weak. For some rows the clone size is stated as once, few or many, or as a class when expanded; others skip it.

CDR3aa: CASSPPGQGTEAFF; abundance: few; d_gene: TRBD1; v_gene: TRBV12-3/TRBV12-4
CDR3aa: CASGGVAGNQPQHF; abundance: many; d_gene: NA; v_gene: TRBV7-8
CDR3aa: CASAPFLGEQFF; abundance: few; d_gene: NA; v_gene: TRBV6-2/TRBV6-3
CDR3aa: CASSYPSTNTGELFF; abundance: NA; d_gene: NA; v_gene: TRBV7-9
CDR3aa: CASSFGVATQYF; abundance: few; d_gene: NA; v_gene: TRBV28
CDR3aa: CASSFTGGEAQHF; abundance: few; d_gene: NA; v_gene: TRBV6-1
CDR3aa: CASSLVPRGTSTDAQYF; abundance: NA; d_gene: NA; v_gene: TRBV7-6
CDR3aa: CASSDRDRGRNTEAFF; abundance: few; d_gene: TRBD1; v_gene: TRBV7-9
CDR3aa: CASSYYGGGSTDTQYF; abundance: few; d_gene: TRBD2; v_gene: TRBV6-5
CDR3aa: CANSLGSGNEQYF; abundance: NA; d_gene: NA; v_gene: TRBV11-2
CDR3aa: CASSSDRGLFNEKLFF; abundance: NA; d_gene: TRBD1; v_gene: TRBV7-9
CDR3aa: CASSLRQTFGEQYF; abundance: many; d_gene: NA; v_gene: TRBV12-3/TRBV12-4
CDR3aa: CASSNGQGPNTEAFF; abundance: NA; d_gene: TRBD1; v_gene: TRBV27
CDR3aa: CASSATQGYNSPLHF; abundance: few; d_gene: NA; v_gene: TRBV2
CDR3aa: CASSLRPIWTGGTDTQYF; abundance: NA; d_gene: NA; v_gene: TRBV12-3/TRBV12-4
CDR3aa: CSARGEQFF; abundance: NA; d_gene: NA; v_gene: TRBV20-1
CDR3aa: CASSSIRGKRYEQYF; abundance: few; d_gene: NA; v_gene: TRBV7-9
CDR3aa: CASSHGTGDTGELFF; abundance: few; d_gene: TRBD1; v_gene: TRBV4-1
CDR3aa: CASTFAEDRVLF; abundance: NA; d_gene: TRBD1; v_gene: TRBV6-2/TRBV6-3
CDR3aa: CSVELLGQGANVLTF; abundance: few; d_gene: TRBD1; v_gene: TRBV29-1
CDR3aa: CANSQGTGTETQYF; abundance: NA; d_gene: NA; v_gene: TRBV4-1
CDR3aa: CASTLTGRNEQFF; abundance: many; d_gene: TRBD1; v_gene: TRBV12-3/TRBV12-4
CDR3aa: CASSFSGVFTEAFF; abundance: many; d_gene: NA; v_gene: TRBV7-2
CDR3aa: CAISESITASGGPYNEQFF; abundance: few; d_gene: TRBD2; v_gene: TRBV10-3
CDR3aa: CASSHGTGTKNIQYF; abundance: NA; d_gene: TRBD1; v_gene: TRBV5-6
CDR3aa: CASSYGGGPTDTQYF; abundance: few; d_gene: TRBD2; v_gene: TRBV6-2/TRBV6-3
CDR3aa: CATSSGTGRRQPQHF; abundance: NA; d_gene: TRBD1; v_gene: TRBV15
CDR3aa: CASTPPSGFSGELFF; abundance: many; d_gene: NA; v_gene: TRBV13
CDR3aa: CASGFGTGLEAFF; abundance: few; d_gene: NA; v_gene: TRBV12-5
CDR3aa: CASSPWDPQETQYF; abundance: few; d_gene: NA; v_gene: TRBV6-2/TRBV6-3
CDR3aa: CASSPGGSSYNSPLHF; abundance: NA; d_gene: NA; v_gene: TRBV7-6
CDR3aa: CASSTSTGGYTEAFF; abundance: NA; d_gene: TRBD1; v_gene: TRBV19
CDR3aa: CPSSAYRGGNEQFF; abundance: NA; d_gene: NA; v_gene: TRBV11-3
CDR3aa: CASSRLTLGQGIYGYTF; abundance: many; d_gene: TRBD1; v_gene: TRBV7-6
CDR3aa: CASSLGYTWARNEQFF; abundance: NA; d_gene: NA; v_gene: TRBV7-9
CDR3aa: CASSLDLTSGGFQWETQYF; abundance: NA; d_gene: TRBD2; v_gene: TRBV11-2
CDR3aa: CATSGDPQGLSGNTIYF; abundance: NA; d_gene: NA; v_gene: TRBV24-1
CDR3aa: CASSGYLAGNTIYF; abundance: NA; d_gene: NA; v_gene: TRBV6-1
CDR3aa: CASSQDRPGTGWYNEQFF; abundance: NA; d_gene: TRBD1; v_gene: TRBV3-1
CDR3aa: CASSLESALFF; abundance: many; d_gene: NA; v_gene: TRBV12-3/TRBV12-4
CDR3aa: CSARARRVPHQPQHF; abundance: few; d_gene: NA; v_gene: TRBV20-1
CDR3aa: CASSAPGQGDSGYTF; abundance: NA; d_gene: TRBD1; v_gene: TRBV6-1
CDR3aa: CASSLGQGVLSPLHF; abundance: many; d_gene: NA; v_gene: TRBV7-6
CDR3aa: CASSSSDPMTGELFF; abundance: few; d_gene: NA; v_gene: TRBV7-3
CDR3aa: CASSDSSYSNQPQHF; abundance: NA; d_gene: NA; v_gene: TRBV2
CDR3aa: CATSRDRGAGEKLFF; abundance: NA; d_gene: NA; v_gene: TRBV15
CDR3aa: CVSSPTQTGVTEAFF; abundance: NA; d_gene: TRBD1; v_gene: TRBV7-4
CDR3aa: CASSMGYSYEQYF; abundance: few; d_gene: NA; v_gene: TRBV12-3/TRBV12-4
CDR3aa: CASSHNMRSTQYF; abundance: NA; d_gene: NA; v_gene: TRBV12-3/TRBV12-4
CDR3aa: CASSYSGQAGEQFF; abundance: NA; d_gene: NA; v_gene: TRBV5-1
CDR3aa: CATDTSSGTDTQYF; abundance: few; d_gene: NA; v_gene: TRBV19
CDR3aa: CASSSDTFPYGYTF; abundance: NA; d_gene: NA; v_gene: TRBV27